A selection of T cell receptor beta chains follows, all from one sample in a study of T cell responses to AZD1222 COVID-19 vaccine. Using immunoSEQ multiplex PCR, the repertoire was profiled, and TCRdb retains in-frame clones only, with some absent. Among roughly 120,000 clones listed, about 88% were seen once. The starting material was peripheral blood, obtained on day 0 of AZD1222 vaccination. The receptors stem from an adult in good health. Each CDR3 is given with its conserved first and last residue. A D gene is named only where the DNA matches it firmly. Clone size is given for some rows only: seen once, a few or many times, or a class if the clone is expanded.

CDR3,DNA,V,size,D,J
CASSDSERGLETQYF,TGTGCCAGCAGTGACTCAGAGCGGGGGTTGGAGACCCAGTACTTC,TRBV6-4,-,TRBD2,TRBJ2-5
CASSPGGDPYGYTF,TGTGCCAGCTCCCCAGGGGGGGACCCCTATGGCTACACCTTC,TRBV9,-,TRBD1,TRBJ1-2
CASSRETGGELFF,TGTGCCAGCTCACGCGAGACGGGCGGGGAGCTGTTTTTT,TRBV18,-,-,TRBJ2-2
CASSFPQGQGNSPLHF,TGTGCCAGCAGCTTTCCTCAGGGTCAGGGTAATTCACCCCTCCACTTT,TRBV5-6,few,-,TRBJ1-6
CASSLVGGTGELFF,TGTGCCAGCAGCTTAGTTGGCGGGACCGGGGAGCTGTTTTTT,TRBV7-2,-,-,TRBJ2-2
CASSFLAGRSGANVLTF,TGTGCCAGCAGCTTCCTCGCGGGGCGCTCTGGGGCCAACGTCCTGACTTTC,TRBV7-2,-,-,TRBJ2-6
CASSPHPDPGLYEQYF,TGCGCCAGCAGCCCTCACCCCGATCCCGGGCTCTACGAGCAGTACTTC,TRBV5-1,once,-,TRBJ2-7
CASSPLGGQIVTGELFF,TGCGCCAGCAGCCCACTGGGGGGACAGATAGTTACCGGGGAGCTGTTTTTT,TRBV4-1,-,-,TRBJ2-2
CATSVIQVTYGYTF,TGTGCCACCAGTGTCATCCAAGTAACCTATGGCTACACCTTC,TRBV24-1,-,-,TRBJ1-2
CASRGPAAAPETQYF,TGTGCCAGCAGGGGACCGGCAGCGGCCCCGGAGACCCAGTACTTC,TRBV27,-,-,TRBJ2-5
CAWSKRVTGELFF,TGTGCCTGGAGTAAACGGGTCACCGGGGAGCTGTTTTTT,TRBV30,-,-,TRBJ2-2
CASSLRAGTGTGELFF,TGTGCCAGCAGCTTAAGGGCAGGGACTGGCACCGGGGAGCTGTTTTTT,TRBV7-3,-,-,TRBJ2-2
CATSRQGDPGQDEQFF,TGTGCCACCAGCAGACAAGGGGATCCCGGACAGGATGAGCAGTTCTTC,TRBV15,-,TRBD1,TRBJ2-1
CASRSDPTGELFF,TGTGCCAGCAGATCGGACCCCACCGGGGAGCTGTTTTTT,TRBV2,-,-,TRBJ2-2
CASSWSRPAEAFF,TGTGCCAGCAGCTGGAGCCGGCCCGCAGAAGCTTTCTTT,TRBV11-2,-,-,TRBJ1-1
CASSLVGGPETQYF,TGTGCCAGCAGCTTGGTGGGCGGTCCTGAGACCCAGTACTTC,TRBV5-6,-,-,TRBJ2-5
CASSLVNRGYEQYF,TGTGCCAGCAGCTTAGTCAACAGAGGCTACGAGCAGTACTTC,TRBV11-2,-,-,TRBJ2-7
CASSNHPAGGRYEQYF,TGTGCCAGCAGTAATCACCCAGCGGGGGGGCGGTACGAGCAGTACTTC,TRBV11-2,-,TRBD2,TRBJ2-7
CAWSVQGGTGNTIYF,TGTGCCTGGAGTGTACAAGGAGGGACTGGAAACACCATATATTTT,TRBV30,few,-,TRBJ1-3
CASSLLSTGLEQYF,TGTGCCAGCAGCCTCCTCTCCACAGGGCTCGAGCAGTACTTC,TRBV7-9,-,-,TRBJ2-7
CASSFSGGNTEAFF,TGTGCCAGCAGCTTTTCGGGGGGGAACACTGAAGCTTTCTTT,TRBV7-9,-,-,TRBJ1-1
CASSGQGLVVDNEQFF,TGTGCCAGCAGCGGCCAAGGACTAGTTGTTGACAATGAGCAGTTCTTC,TRBV13,-,TRBD2,TRBJ2-1
CAWSGTGIYGYTF,TGTGCCTGGTCCGGGACAGGGATCTATGGCTACACCTTC,TRBV30,-,TRBD1,TRBJ1-2
CASSAGTGDGAYEQYF,TGTGCCAGCAGTGCCGGGACAGGGGACGGCGCCTACGAGCAGTACTTC,TRBV28,-,TRBD1,TRBJ2-7
CASSQEGRWGHSDTEAFF,TGTGCCAGCAGCCAAGAGGGCAGGTGGGGACATTCGGACACTGAAGCTTTCTTT,TRBV14,-,-,TRBJ1-1
CASSLGVSRGGFTEAFF,TGTGCCAGCAGTTTAGGTGTGTCCAGGGGGGGGTTCACTGAAGCTTTCTTT,TRBV27,-,TRBD1,TRBJ1-1
CASSQDRFLWAGGTEAFF,TGTGCCAGCAGCCAAGATAGGTTCCTTTGGGCGGGAGGCACTGAAGCTTTCTTT,TRBV3-1/TRBV3-2,-,-,TRBJ1-1
CASSFSSTGLNTDTQYF,TGTGCCAGCAGCTTCAGTTCAACGGGACTAAACACAGATACGCAGTATTTT,TRBV7-2,-,TRBD2,TRBJ2-3
CASSHTLRSSETQYF,TGTGCCAGCAGCCACACTCTCCGGAGCTCAGAGACCCAGTACTTC,TRBV7-2,-,-,TRBJ2-5
CASSGTSGGISTDTQYF,TGCGCCAGCAGCGGGACTAGCGGGGGGATTAGCACAGATACGCAGTATTTT,TRBV5-1,-,TRBD2,TRBJ2-3
CASSPSQAYEQYF,TGTGCCAGTAGTCCGAGTCAGGCCTACGAGCAGTACTTC,TRBV19,-,-,TRBJ2-7
CASSLGLSTEAFF,TGCGCCAGCAGCTTGGGGCTATCGACTGAAGCTTTCTTT,TRBV5-1,-,-,TRBJ1-1
CASSPKRAAPNGYTF,TGTGCCAGCAGCCCAAAGCGGGCGGCGCCTAATGGCTACACCTTC,TRBV7-8,-,-,TRBJ1-2
CASSTRTGGHEKLFF,TGTGCCAGCAGCACCAGGACAGGGGGACATGAAAAACTGTTTTTT,TRBV13,-,TRBD1,TRBJ1-4
CASSLQGHQPQHF,TGTGCCAGCAGCCTACAGGGGCATCAGCCCCAGCATTTT,TRBV14,-,TRBD1,TRBJ1-5
CATRTENYEQYF,TGTGCCACCAGGACAGAAAACTACGAGCAGTACTTC,TRBV19,-,-,TRBJ2-7
CASASGYNEQFF,TGTGCCAGCGCTAGCGGCTACAATGAGCAGTTCTTC,TRBV9,-,TRBD2,TRBJ2-1
CASSIAAGVTGELFF,TGTGCCAGTAGTATAGCGGCAGGGGTCACCGGGGAGCTGTTTTTT,TRBV19,-,-,TRBJ2-2
CASSAAGTGKPQHF,TGTGCCAGCAGTGCTGCCGGGACAGGCAAACCCCAGCATTTT,TRBV25-1,-,TRBD1,TRBJ1-5